The clone carrying this T cell receptor (beta chain) has a handful of counts. The antigen remains unidentified. Libraries of TCR beta came from iRepertoire HTBI primers plus Arm-PCR of CDR3 regions. Authors' analysis steps: Identified across the samples were approximately 60 TRBV segments and approximately 14 TRBJ segments. TCRdb reanalysed the multiplex PCR reads using MiXCR and keeps one entry per CDR3 protein. The V and J calls shown here were made by TCRdb, not taken from the authors' results. Here the sample spans around 450,000 distinct CDR3 sequences, 20% to 25% being singletons. Time point meaning: persistent/refractory GD, antithyroid drugs over 5 years with positive TRAb. Researchers made the TCR library from RNA that was extracted from PBMCs. This record belongs to a study of regulatory T cells in long-lasting Graves disease. Broader study findings: Patients with persistent disease showed a bias toward TRBV28, TRBJ1-2 and TRBJ2-5. With 2,500 to 3,000 shared public clonotypes, persistent patients exceeded new patients, who shared roughly 920.

The CDR3 has 13 amino acids. With 3 bases removed from V and 6 bases from J, the gap between germline ends came to 7 bases. Per the germline V gene, CDR1 is KGHDR and CDR2 is SFDVKD. The clonotype was recovered from a female donor with Graves disease. Sequenced material: peripheral blood mononuclear cells (PBMCs), taken when the disease was refractory, from a patient treated with antithyroid drugs. The chain joins TRBV24-1 to TRBJ1-4, with D possibly matching TRBD1 (6 bases). CDR3 nucleotide sequence: TGTGCCACCAGTGATGGGGGCCATGAAAAACTGTTTTTT. This codes for CATSDGGHEKLFF.